Listed here is a single T cell receptor (beta chain). Its antigen is as yet unknown. This specimen comes from a study of PD-1 blockade in mismatch repair-deficient tumors. Study-wide findings and caveats: After pembrolizumab, tumor-resident clones rose rapidly, then generally contracted before radiologic responses.

The TCR-sequenced patients were a few responders to pembrolizumab. Germline loops: CDR1 GTSNPN, CDR2 SVGIG (reference sequence). This CDR3 is built from 13 residues. V was clipped by 2 bases and J by 8 bases; unmatched bases: 6. Only in-frame clones appear in the TCRdb table, and some are missing; sequencing was by immunoSEQ multiplex PCR. The sample consists of about 63,000 clones, around 88% of them appearing once. The source was peripheral blood, collected 52 weeks after starting pembrolizumab. The chain couples TRBV30 to TRBJ1-5; 7 bases map to TRBD1. This sequence originates from an adult with mismatch repair-deficient cancer. CDR3 amino acids: CAWSPRGKEPQHF. In DNA, the CDR3 is TGTGCCTGGAGTCCCAGGGGGAAAGAGCCCCAGCATTTT. Combining the CDR3 with reference TRBV30 and TRBJ1-5 gives the whole variable domain SQTIHQWPATLVQPVGSPLSLECTVEGTSNPNLYWYRQAAGRGLQLLFYSVGIGQISSEVPQNLSASRPQDRQFILSSKKLLLSDSGFYLCAWSPRGKEPQHFGDGTRLSIL.